This T cell receptor beta chain was sequenced in a study of cytomegalovirus exposure and HLA in healthy donors. The wider study: The study's early data release held roughly 90 million unique TCRs from HLA-typed donors.

Germline trimming cut 3 bases from V and 6 bases from J; bases unmatched to any gene: 6. From germline, CDR1 is MNHNY and CDR2 SVGAGI (reference sequence). The CDR3 length is 15 residues. In the PCR, 60 Vbeta and 13 Jbeta primers were used. Profiling relied on immunoSEQ multiplex PCR, and the TCRdb table lists in-frame clones only, not all of them. In the table there are a few hundred thousand clones, about nine tenths of which are singletons. The specimen was PBMCs. The chain carries TRBV6-6 and TRBJ2-2; 8 nucleotides match TRBD2. The sequence derives from a girl aged 2-10 years in good health and CMV-seronegative. CDR3 in DNA: TGTGCCAGCAGTTATTGGCGGGAGGCCCCCGGGGAGCTGTTTTTT. Protein: CASSYWREAPGELFF.